This TCR beta chain originates from a study of T cell changes during pregnancy in multiple sclerosis. The method was immunoSEQ multiplex PCR; TCRdb's version includes in-frame clones alone and lacks a portion of them. The table records some 73,000 clones, 85% to 95% of them present only once. The CDR3 extends over 16 amino acids. Germline-derived CDR1 and CDR2 are MNHNS and SASEGT. V gave up 1 base and J gave up 4 bases, with 11 bases separating them. Source: peripheral blood, taken in the third trimester of pregnancy. The origin of this receptor is a female donor in good health, enrolled as a control in a pregnancy study. This chain uses TRBV6-1 with TRBJ1-6; tentatively, D is TRBD1 (6 bases). The CDR3 bases are TGTGCCAGCAGTGAAGTGTGGACAGCATATAATTCACCCCTCCACTTT. Translated, it gives CASSEVWTAYNSPLHF.